These 3 T cell receptor beta chains originate from one sample sequenced in a study of beta chain features in type 1 diabetes listed by TCRdb under 2018. The library was built by means of the immunoSEQ multiplex PCR assay. All of the isolated RNA was reverse transcribed with the High Capacity cDNA Reverse Transcription Kit, so expressed TCRB transcripts were sequenced. The source is immuneACCESS, and TCRdb retained only in-frame sequences with V and J called. Part of the clones is not carried over; for the studies checked, unresolved V genes explain less than half of this, and the remainder is unexplained. For this sample the table gives under 250,000 clones, of which roughly a tenth were detected only once. The ten largest clones take up 1% to 1.5% of the sample. Sequencing was performed on central memory CD4+ T cells from blood. These receptors were taken from a young man in good health.

This chain links TRBV7-9 with TRBJ1-2; a possible D gene is TRBD1 (6 bases). CDR3 length equals 12 residues. V was shortened by 5 bases and J by 6 bases, with 10 bases between the two germline ends. The germline V gene has CDR1 SEHNR and CDR2 FQNEAQ (reference sequence). CDR3 amino acids: CASSQNRDGYTF. In DNA, the CDR3 is TGTGCCAGCAGCCAAAACAGGGATGGCTACACCTTC.

Comment on this clone: A much more abundant neighbour one base away suggests this may be a read error. Other DNA sequences within the sample encode an identical CDR3. This chain connects TRBV7-2 to TRBJ2-5; D is possibly TRBD1 or TRBD2 (7 bases each). Trimming shortened V by 4 bases and J by 2 bases, and 11 bases separated the two germline ends. Germline V CDR1 and CDR2: SGHTA, FQGNSA. This CDR3 spans 14 amino acids. The CDR3 region is CASSSQGGQETQYF. The CDR3 coding sequence is TGTGCCAGCAGCTCGCAGGGGGGGCAAGAGACCCAGTACTTC.

The CDR3 loop is CASSQGPDMRLAPGELFF. The CDR3 nucleotides read TGCGCCAGCAGCCAAGGACCGGACATGCGACTAGCTCCCGGGGAGCTGTTTTTT. The V gene is TRBV4-1, the J gene TRBJ2-2, with 7 bases that match TRBD2. This CDR3 spans 18 amino acids. Germline V gene data show CDR1 as MGHRA and CDR2 as YSYEKL. With V trimmed by 1 base and J by 6 bases, 14 bases remained unmatched.